The T cell receptor beta chain described here comes from a study of T cell responses to AZD1222 COVID-19 vaccine. The CDR3 has 14 amino acids. Germline CDR1 reads SEHNR; CDR2 reads FQNEAQ (reference sequence). The germline V and J ends were trimmed by 1 base and 1 base, with 5 bases remaining between them. On this clone itself: Its cognate antigen is unknown.

Study findings and constraints: Baseline serology detected seropositivity in only six AZD1222 recipients.

Assay used: immunoSEQ multiplex PCR; TCRdb lists only in-frame clones, some missing. The table lists 160,000 or so clones, 80% to 90% of them singletons. This sequence joins TRBV7-9 and TRBJ2-1; no reliable D call. The source of this sequence is an adult who received the AZD1222 COVID-19 vaccine. The sample was peripheral blood, taken 28 days after the second AZD1222 dose. CDR3 DNA: TGTGCCAGCAGCTTAGTGGGGTCCTACAATGAGCAGTTCTTC. It yields the protein CASSLVGSYNEQFF.